This entry lists 26 T cell receptor beta chains sequenced from one sample in a study of T cell repertoires in ileal Crohn's disease (dated by TCRdb to about 2019). In light of the paper, this sample's time point label describes: inflamed ileum from the surgical specimen. The method behind the library was the immunoSEQ multiplex PCR assay. TCRdb obtained this table from immuneACCESS and retained in-frame rearrangements with V and J assigned. These tables miss some clones; where compared with another copy, unresolved V genes account for less than half of the shortfall, and the remainder is unexplained. This sample lists around 16,000 clones; more than 85% were detected once. 7.1% of the sample comes from the top ten. Sequencing was carried out using ileal tissue. These TCRs come from an adult with Crohn's disease.

The chain couples TRBV5-1 to TRBJ2-3, with TRBD2 matching over 9 bases. The CDR3 loop spans 16 amino acids. The V gene end was trimmed by 4 bases and the J gene end by 1 base; junction bases not matched to a gene: 7. Germline CDR1 and CDR2: SGHRS and YFSETQ. The CDR3 DNA sequence: TGCGCCAGCAGCGGGCTAGCGGGGACCCGCACAGATACGCAGTATTTT. Amino acid sequence: CASSGLAGTRTDTQYF.

This clone was seen just once. The J gene is TRBJ2-7, the V gene TRBV6-1, with D maybe TRBD2 (5 bases). V was pared by 7 bases and J by 2 bases, with 15 bases between. Germline loops: CDR1 MNHNS, CDR2 SASEGT. The CDR3 contains 14 residues. In nucleotides, the CDR3 is TGTGCCAGCACCTTAGAGGACTGGACCTACGAGCAGTACTTC. Its translation is CASTLEDWTYEQYF.

This sequence joins TRBV15 and TRBJ2-2; TRBD2 is a possible D gene (5 bases). The CDR3 consists of 15 residues. The V end was cut by 1 base, the J end by 4 bases, with 10 bases between. In germline, CDR1 is LNHNV, CDR2 YYDKDF (reference sequence). CDR3 nucleotide sequence: TGTGCCACCAGCAGAGGGTACCGGGGCACCGGGGAGCTGTTTTTT. This translates into CATSRGYRGTGELFF.

The chain links TRBV5-1 to TRBJ1-1; D perhaps matches TRBD1 (5 bases). Per the germline V gene, CDR1 is SGHRS and CDR2 is YFSETQ. The CDR3 loop spans 15 amino acids. Trimming left V 7 bases short and J 1 base short, with 17 bases between. The CDR3 reads CASGTEVQGNTEAFF. DNA for the CDR3: TGCGCCAGCGGGACTGAGGTCCAGGGGAACACTGAAGCTTTCTTT.

This chain connects TRBV28 to TRBJ2-2, with 10 bases fitting TRBD1. Trimming removed 3 bases from V and 6 bases from J; junction bases left unmatched: 7. The CDR3 has 16 amino acids. CDR1 and CDR2 from the germline V gene are MDHEN and SYDVKM. CDR3 sequence (DNA): TGTGCCAGCAGTTTGGCGACAGGGGGCTCCCCCGGGGAGCTGTTTTTT. Amino acid sequence: CASSLATGGSPGELFF.

The chain uses TRBV30 and TRBJ2-7; D is unresolved. V lost 2 bases, J lost 5 bases, and 13 bases lay in between. This CDR3 is built from 13 residues. CDR1 and CDR2 from the germline V gene are GTSNPN and SVGIG (reference sequence). The CDR3 spells CAWSPSGSDEQYF. DNA for the CDR3: TGTGCCTGGAGTCCGTCTGGATCCGACGAGCAGTACTTC.

This clone was seen just once. The chain couples TRBV12-5 to TRBJ2-5, with D unresolved. V was pared by 0 bases and J by 0 bases, with 14 bases between. This CDR3 has 17 residues. Germline V CDR1 and CDR2: LGHNT, FRNRAP. CDR3 in amino acids: CASGLVRSDPNQETQYF. In DNA form, the CDR3 reads TGTGCTAGTGGTTTGGTAAGGTCAGACCCAAACCAAGAGACCCAGTACTTC.

V usage is TRBV11-2 and J usage is TRBJ2-6; D may be TRBD1 (5 bases). This CDR3 is 16 amino acids long. The V gene lost 7 bases and the J gene lost 1 base, with 14 bases spanning the gap. Germline lookup yields CDR1 SGHAT and CDR2 FQNNGV. The CDR3 sequence: CASTQGLASGANVLTF. The CDR3 bases are TGTGCCAGCACCCAGGGATTAGCTTCTGGGGCCAACGTCCTGACTTTC. The variable domain in full, completed from reference TRBV11-2 and TRBJ2-6, reads EAGVAQSPRYKIIEKRQSVAFWCNPISGHATLYWYQQILGQGPKLLIQFQNNGVVDDSQLPKDRFSAERLKGVDSTLKIQPAKLEDSAVYLCASTQGLASGANVLTFGAGSRLTVL.

The V gene is TRBV9, the J gene TRBJ2-3; D perhaps matches TRBD2 (6 bases). The CDR3 has 16 residues. The germline gives CDR1 SGDLS, CDR2 YYNGEE. The V end lost 4 bases, the J end lost 3 bases, and 18 bases lay between the germline ends. CDR3 loop: CASSPRLVAGTDTQYF. The CDR3 DNA reads TGTGCCAGCAGCCCTCGACTAGTAGCTGGGACAGATACGCAGTATTTT.

This chain links TRBV28 with TRBJ2-3; perhaps TRBD2 as D (5 bases). The CDR3 contains 14 residues. The V and J ends lost 7 bases and 4 bases respectively, with 15 bases between them. Germline loops: CDR1 MDHEN, CDR2 SYDVKM. CDR3 sequence: CASTPGGRADTQYF. The CDR3 DNA reads as TGTGCCAGCACCCCCGGTGGGCGGGCAGATACGCAGTATTTT.

The chain couples TRBV6-5 to TRBJ1-6; 7 positions agree with TRBD1. The germline CDR1 and CDR2 sequences are MNHEY and SVGAGI. The CDR3 consists of 15 residues. With 5 bases clipped from V and 8 bases from J, the junction kept 9 bases outside the gene matches. The CDR3 loop is CASSPRGPGDSPLHF. The CDR3 DNA is TGTGCCAGCAGTCCGAGGGGGCCGGGCGATTCACCCCTCCACTTT.

This clone was observed once. CDR3 sequence (DNA): TGTGCCAGCAGCTTAGTTGGCAGGGGGGTCCGAGATACGCAGTATTTT. Its translation: CASSLVGRGVRDTQYF. V and J are TRBV7-9 and TRBJ2-3; D is perhaps TRBD1 (7 bases). Trimming took off 1 base at V and 5 bases at J, with 16 bases between the two ends. Per the germline V gene, CDR1 is SEHNR and CDR2 is FQNEAQ (reference sequence). This CDR3 region has 16 residues.

The CDR3 is CASSPQGYEQYF. The DNA of the CDR3 is TGTGCCAGCAGCCCACAGGGCTACGAGCAGTACTTC. The chain has TRBV11-2 and TRBJ2-7; D may be TRBD1 (6 bases). The length of the CDR3 is 12 residues. CDR1 and CDR2 (germline): SGHAT, FQNNGV. V lost 5 bases to trimming and J lost 3 bases, with 8 bases between them.

This sequence joins TRBV7-3 and TRBJ2-7, with TRBD1 matching over 12 bases. With 5 bases clipped from V and 8 bases from J, the junction kept 1 base outside the gene matches. The CDR3 consists of 12 residues. Germline CDR1 SGHTA, CDR2 FQGTGA. CDR3 nucleotides: TGTGCCAGCAGCCGGGACAGGGGGCAGCAGTACTTC. Protein sequence: CASSRDRGQQYF.

This chain links TRBV28 with TRBJ2-7; D is unclear. V lost 4 bases to trimming and J lost 3 bases, with 19 bases between them. The germline CDR1 and CDR2 sequences are MDHEN and SYDVKM. CDR3 size: 16 residues. In DNA, the CDR3 is TGTGCCAGCAGTTCACCAAATTACCTCAGGTTCTACGAGCAGTACTTC. Translating it yields CASSSPNYLRFYEQYF.

This clone has a single count. V is TRBV11-3 and J is TRBJ2-2; TRBD1 matches 10 bases. The CDR3 is 16 residues long. Germline trimming cut 1 base from V and 6 bases from J; bases unmatched to any gene: 5. Per germline, CDR1 SGHNT and CDR2 YENEEA. CDR3 sequence: CASSLVSGTGAGELFF. The CDR3 DNA follows: TGTGCCAGCAGCTTAGTTTCCGGGACAGGGGCCGGGGAGCTGTTTTTT.

The chain is built from TRBV28 and TRBJ2-3; 10 nucleotides agree with TRBD1. After removal of 6 bases from V and 4 bases from J, the junction contained 7 bases not matched to a gene. Germline values: CDR1 MDHEN, CDR2 SYDVKM. The CDR3 is 15 residues long. The CDR3: CASRQRDRGADTQYF. For the CDR3, the DNA is TGTGCCAGCAGGCAACGGGACAGGGGCGCAGATACGCAGTATTTT.

This chain connects TRBV10-1 to TRBJ1-4, with D perhaps matching TRBD1 (5 bases). This CDR3 has 17 amino acids. Trimming left V 1 base short and J 1 base short, with 13 bases between. Germline CDR1 is WNHNN and CDR2 is SYGVQD (reference sequence). CDR3 amino acids: CASSEYEGMGTNEKLFF. CDR3 coding DNA: TGCGCCAGCAGTGAGTACGAGGGGATGGGAACTAATGAAAAACTGTTTTTT.

The chain employs TRBV28 and TRBJ1-6, with D unresolved. CDR3 length: 15 residues. CDR1 MDHEN and CDR2 SYDVKM come from the germline V gene. V was trimmed by 8 bases and J by 0 bases, leaving 11 bases between them. The CDR3 reads CASYRRSSYNSPLHF. In DNA form, the CDR3 reads TGTGCCAGCTACCGAAGAAGCTCCTATAATTCACCCCTCCACTTT.

The V call is TRBV27, the J call TRBJ2-1, with 8 positions matching TRBD2. The germline V gene has CDR1 MNHEY and CDR2 SMNVEV (reference sequence). V was pared by 7 bases and J by 5 bases, with 7 bases of the junction left unmatched. This CDR3 has 14 amino acids. CDR3 bases: TGTGCCAGCAAGACGGGGGGGCCAAACAATGAGCAGTTCTTC. Translated, it gives CASKTGGPNNEQFF.

Turning to this clone: Its ends do not fully match the called genes, so a read error is possible. This chain links TRBV15 with TRBJ1-1, with D possibly matching TRBD1 (5 bases). The V gene's germline CDR1 is LNHNV and CDR2 YYDKDF (reference sequence). The length of the CDR3 is 13 residues. In DNA form, the CDR3 reads TGTGCCACCAGCAGGTATCGGGGCACTAAAGCTTTCTTT. Protein sequence: CATSRYRGTKAFF.

The genes are TRBV6-4 and TRBJ2-3; D unresolved. Germline CDR1 MRHNA, CDR2 SNTAGT. The CDR3 is 12 residues long. V was pared by 4 bases and J by 5 bases, with 7 bases between. The CDR3 reads CASSADGDTQYF. The CDR3 DNA sequence: TGTGCCAGCAGTGCCGACGGAGATACGCAGTATTTT.

The chain has TRBV5-5 and TRBJ2-3, with 11 bases matching TRBD2. This CDR3 comprises 15 residues. With 5 bases clipped from V and 2 bases from J, the junction kept 4 bases outside the gene matches. The germline CDR1 and CDR2 sequences are SGHKS and YYEKEE (reference sequence). The CDR3 here is CASSRSGGATDTQYF. Written as DNA, the CDR3 is TGTGCCAGCAGTCGTAGCGGGGGGGCCACAGATACGCAGTATTTT. Variable domain in full (rest from reference TRBV5-5 and TRBJ2-3): DAGVTQSPTHLIKTRGQQVTLRCSPISGHKSVSWYQQVLGQGPQFIFQYYEKEERGRGNFPDRFSARQFPNYSSELNVNALLLGDSALYLCASSRSGGATDTQYFGPGTRLTVL.

The chain uses TRBV5-1 and TRBJ2-3; 7 bases match TRBD2. The trim removed 4 bases at V and 3 bases at J, leaving 11 bases unmatched. The germline V gene has CDR1 SGHRS and CDR2 YFSETQ. The CDR3 has 16 residues. The CDR3 is CASSKAGMVGTDTQYF. The CDR3 DNA is TGCGCCAGCAGCAAAGCGGGGATGGTCGGGACAGATACGCAGTATTTT.

The chain links TRBV21-1 to TRBJ1-2; TRBD1, as called in the table, went unchecked against the DNA. TRBV21-1 is tagged as a pseudogene. This CDR3 is built from 14 residues. The CDR3: CASSERDRVDGYTF. CDR3 nucleotide sequence: TGTGCCAGCAGCGAACGGGACAGGGTCGATGGCTACACCTTC.

This rearrangement joins TRBV18 to TRBJ1-1; no reliable D call. CDR1 is KGHSH and CDR2 is LQKENI in the germline V gene. Trimming took 6 bases from V and 0 from J, leaving 26 bases between them. This CDR3 is built from 19 residues. CDR3 residues: CASSDEIAFIVIMNTEAFF. CDR3 coding DNA: TGTGCCAGCTCGGATGAGATCGCGTTTATCGTTATCATGAACACTGAAGCTTTCTTT.